These T cell receptor beta chains were read from a single sample in a study of blood T cells in healthy people across ages. TCRdb used MiXCR to reprocess the 5' RACE reads, holding one entry per CDR3 protein. Seen here are about 1.6 million distinct CDR3 sequences, approximately 32% observed once, and the top ten hold 11%. Material: blood. Receptors were obtained from a woman in her thirties in good health. The CDR3 runs from the conserved cysteine through the conserved F or W. D genes are given only for firm matches. For some rows the clone size is stated as once, few or many, or as a class when expanded; others skip it.

cdr3_nt cdr3_aa d_call clone_size j_call v_call
TGCAGTGCTGGGAGATACAGGGATTTGAGCGAGCAGTACTTC CSAGRYRDLSEQYF NA NA TRBJ2-7 TRBV20-1
TGTGCCAGCAGGGAAATCGGACTAGCGGGCACCGGGGAGCTGTTTTTT CASREIGLAGTGELFF TRBD2 NA TRBJ2-2 TRBV7-2
TGTGCCTGTCAGGGGGCTGCGGAGACCCAGTACTTC CACQGAAETQYF TRBD1 NA TRBJ2-5 TRBV3-1
TGTGCCAGCAGCTCGACGATAAGCCCCTACAATGAGCAGTTCTTC CASSSTISPYNEQFF NA few TRBJ2-1 TRBV7-3
TGCGCCAGCATAGGCGACAGGTCCCCAGGGGGTGGCTACACCTTC CASIGDRSPGGGYTF TRBD1 NA TRBJ1-2 TRBV10-2
TGCAGTGCTGTCCCCGGGACAGGGGGTGAAAAACTGTTTTTT CSAVPGTGGEKLFF TRBD1 NA TRBJ1-4 TRBV20-1
TGTGCCAGCAGCCAGGGGGCATTGGATACGCAGTATTTT CASSQGALDTQYF TRBD1 NA TRBJ2-3 TRBV27
TGTGCCAGCAGCCACCTCTTACCATCTAGCGGGGTCTCCTACGAGCAGTACTTC CASSHLLPSSGVSYEQYF TRBD2 NA TRBJ2-7 TRBV7-6
TGCAGCGTTGCGGGGGGGGGAACCGGGGAGCTGTTTTTT CSVAGGGTGELFF TRBD2 NA TRBJ2-2 TRBV29-1
TGTGCCAGCAGCCAACAGGACGGGAATAACTATGGCTACACCTTC CASSQQDGNNYGYTF NA few TRBJ1-2 TRBV3-1
TGTGCCAGCAGTGAAGCGAACCAGGCCCTCTACGAGCAGTACTTC CASSEANQALYEQYF NA NA TRBJ2-7 TRBV2
TGTGCCATCAGTGGTGGTCTAGCGGGAGCTCAGTTCTTC CAISGGLAGAQFF TRBD2 NA TRBJ2-1 TRBV10-3
TGTGCCAGCAGCTCTTGGGAGGGGACTTCCCGCCGAGAGCCGTACTTC CASSSWEGTSRREPYF TRBD2 NA TRBJ2-7 TRBV14
TGTGCCAGCAGTTTCGGGGACAGACAAGGCTGCACCTTC CASSFGDRQGCTF TRBD1 NA TRBJ1-2 TRBV28
TGTGCCAGCAGTTTTGAAGGCGAGCAGTTCTTC CASSFEGEQFF NA many TRBJ2-1 TRBV7-3
TGTGCCATCAGTGAGACTAGCGGGGGGGCGAGGGAGTTCTTC CAISETSGGAREFF TRBD2 few TRBJ2-1 TRBV10-3
TGCGCCGGCAGCGATCAAGACAAATTCAATGAGCAGTACTTC CAGSDQDKFNEQYF NA NA TRBJ2-5 TRBV4-1
TGTGCCATCAGTCCAGGGGACCCTAGCACAGATACGCAGTATTTT CAISPGDPSTDTQYF NA few TRBJ2-3 TRBV10-3
TGTGCCAGCAGCTGGACTAGCGGGGGCACCGGGGAGCTGTTTTTT CASSWTSGGTGELFF TRBD2 NA TRBJ2-2 TRBV7-2
TGTGCCAGCAGTTTTTACAGGACAGGTGATTCATCCCTCCACTTT CASSFYRTGDSSLHF TRBD1 once TRBJ1-6 TRBV27
TGTGCCAGCAGTTTCCCCGGACAGAGCACAGATACGCAGTATTTT CASSFPGQSTDTQYF NA few TRBJ2-3 TRBV27
TGCAGTGCTATGTACAGGGCTGGGTGGGAGACCCAGTACTTC CSAMYRAGWETQYF NA NA TRBJ2-5 TRBV20-1
TGCGCCAGCAGCCAAGACAGATCCCGCAGACTCACAGATACGCAGTATTTT CASSQDRSRRLTDTQYF NA NA TRBJ2-3 TRBV4-1
TGTGCCAGCAGCTTTGCGGGTCTTGGCTATGGCTACACCTTC CASSFAGLGYGYTF NA NA TRBJ1-2 TRBV7-9
TGTGCCAGCAGTTACTCGACCCAGGCTTACTACGAGCAGTACTTC CASSYSTQAYYEQYF NA few TRBJ2-7 TRBV6-5
TGTGCCACCAGCAGAGATCCCGGCTACCCAGGGCCGACCTACGAGCAGTACTTC CATSRDPGYPGPTYEQYF NA many TRBJ2-7 TRBV15
TGTGCCAGCAGCCGACAGGGTTTTGAAGAGCAGTACTTC CASSRQGFEEQYF TRBD1 few TRBJ2-5 TRBV12-3/TRBV12-4
TGTGCCAGCAGTTTGAGGAGGGGCTATAACTACGAGCAGTACTTC CASSLRRGYNYEQYF NA few TRBJ2-7 TRBV12-3/TRBV12-4
TGCGCCAGCAGCTGGGAAGGCTTCGGGGGAGGCTACACCTTC CASSWEGFGGGYTF NA NA TRBJ1-2 TRBV5-1
TGTGCCAGCAGCTTAGCTAGCATCACCTACAATGAGCAGTTCTTC CASSLASITYNEQFF NA few TRBJ2-1 TRBV7-6
TGTGCCAGCAGTTATAGCCAGGAAAGCAATCAGCCCCAGCATTTT CASSYSQESNQPQHF NA NA TRBJ1-5 TRBV6-6
TGTGCCAGCAGCTTATGGATTAGCGGGAGCTACGAGCAGTACTTC CASSLWISGSYEQYF TRBD2 NA TRBJ2-7 TRBV7-8